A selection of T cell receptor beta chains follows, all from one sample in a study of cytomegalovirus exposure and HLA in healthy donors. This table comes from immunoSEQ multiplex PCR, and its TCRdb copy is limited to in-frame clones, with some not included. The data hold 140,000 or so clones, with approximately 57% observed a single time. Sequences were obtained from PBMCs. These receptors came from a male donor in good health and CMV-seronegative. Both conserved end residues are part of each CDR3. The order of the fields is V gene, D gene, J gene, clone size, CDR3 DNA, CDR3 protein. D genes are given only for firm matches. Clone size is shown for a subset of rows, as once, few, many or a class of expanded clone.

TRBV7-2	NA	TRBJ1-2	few	TGTGCCAGCAGCACGGACTACGGTGGTGGCTATGGCTACACCTTC	CASSTDYGGGYGYTF
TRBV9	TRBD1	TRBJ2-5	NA	TGTGCCAGCAGCGACCGGACAGGACAAGAGACCCAGTACTTC	CASSDRTGQETQYF
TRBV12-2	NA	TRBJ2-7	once	TGTGCAAGTCGCCTATTTAGACTAGCGGGGAACTACGAGCAGTACTTC	CASRLFRLAGNYEQYF
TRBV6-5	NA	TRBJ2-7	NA	TGTGCCAGCAGTTACTCAGGCGGCAGGGCATCCTACGAGCAGTACTTC	CASSYSGGRASYEQYF
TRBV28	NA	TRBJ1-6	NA	TGTGCCAGCAGGGAAGGGGGGGGTGATTATAATTCACCCCTCCACTTT	CASREGGGDYNSPLHF
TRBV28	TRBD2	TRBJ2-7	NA	TGTGCCAGCAGTTTATGGGGCGGGGGGAGTGGTGAGCAGTACTTC	CASSLWGGGSGEQYF
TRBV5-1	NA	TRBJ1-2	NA	TGCGCCAGCAGCTTGGAAGGGGTTAGCTATGGCTACACCTTC	CASSLEGVSYGYTF
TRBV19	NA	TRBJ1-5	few	TGTGCCAGTAGTATAGGAGAGCCTCCCCAGCATTTT	CASSIGEPPQHF
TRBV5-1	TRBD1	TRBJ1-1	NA	TGCGCCAGCAGCCCAGTTAGACAGGGTACTGAAGCTTTCTTT	CASSPVRQGTEAFF
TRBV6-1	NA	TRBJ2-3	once	TGTGCCAGCAGGGACCCACTAGTACCAGATACGCAGTATTTT	CASRDPLVPDTQYF
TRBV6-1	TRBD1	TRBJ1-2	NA	TGTGCCAGCAGCTTAAGAGGACAGGGGAACTATGGCTACACCTTC	CASSLRGQGNYGYTF
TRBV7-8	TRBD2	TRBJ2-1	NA	TGTGCCAGCGTCGTCCTAGCGGACAATGAGCAGTTCTTC	CASVVLADNEQFF
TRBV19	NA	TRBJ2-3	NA	TGTGCCAGTAGTCCAATCCCAGTTTCCGGGACGCAGTATTTT	CASSPIPVSGTQYF
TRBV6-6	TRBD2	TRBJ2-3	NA	TGTGCCAGCATACCCACAGCGGGGGGCACAGATACGCAGTATTTT	CASIPTAGGTDTQYF
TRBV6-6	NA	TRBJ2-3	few	TGTGCCAGCTTCAAAGATACGCAGTATTTT	CASFKDTQYF
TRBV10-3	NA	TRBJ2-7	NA	TGTGCCATCAGTGAGTCTACAGGTACCTACGAGCAGTACTTC	CAISESTGTYEQYF
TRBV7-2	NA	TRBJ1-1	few	TGTGCCAGCAGCTTAGATATGAACACTGAAGCTTTCTTT	CASSLDMNTEAFF
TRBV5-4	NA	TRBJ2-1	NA	TGTGCCAGCAGCTTGGCAGGGGTTCGGGTGCTTAGTGAGCAGTTCTTC	CASSLAGVRVLSEQFF
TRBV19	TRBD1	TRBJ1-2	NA	TGTGCCAGTAGCCGGGACAGGGTTTATGGCTACACCTTC	CASSRDRVYGYTF
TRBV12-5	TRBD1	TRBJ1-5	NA	TGTGCTAGTGGTTCGACAGGGAGTCCGCCCCAGCATTTT	CASGSTGSPPQHF
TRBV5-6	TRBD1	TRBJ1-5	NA	TGTGCCAACAGCGGGGGGACAGGGGATCAGCCCCAGCATTTT	CANSGGTGDQPQHF
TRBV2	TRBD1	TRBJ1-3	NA	TGTGCCAGCAGTATCCGGGACAGGGGAAACACCATATATTTT	CASSIRDRGNTIYF
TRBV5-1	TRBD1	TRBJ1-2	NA	TGCGCCAGCAGCCCAGACCCGACAGGGAACTATGGCTACACCTTC	CASSPDPTGNYGYTF
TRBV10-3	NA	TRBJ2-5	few	TGTGCCATCAGTGACCAGGGTCAAGAGACCCAGTACTTC	CAISDQGQETQYF
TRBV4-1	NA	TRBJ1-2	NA	TGCGCCAGCAGCCAAGTACCAGGGCCTAACTATGGCTACACCTTC	CASSQVPGPNYGYTF
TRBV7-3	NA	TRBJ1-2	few	TGTGCCAGCAGCTTATACGGTGGTAACTATGGCTACACCTTC	CASSLYGGNYGYTF
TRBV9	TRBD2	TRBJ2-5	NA	TGTGCCAGCAGCGGAATGCTAGCGGAAGAGACCCAGTACTTC	CASSGMLAEETQYF
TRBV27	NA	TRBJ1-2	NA	TGTGCCAGCAGTCTGGACAGTTACTATGGCTACACCTTC	CASSLDSYYGYTF
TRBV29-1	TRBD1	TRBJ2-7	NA	TGCAGCGTACCGACAGGGGCGGGCGAGCAGTACTTC	CSVPTGAGEQYF
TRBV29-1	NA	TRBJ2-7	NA	TGCAGCGTTGAAACAGGGCTGGAATACGAGCAGTACTTC	CSVETGLEYEQYF
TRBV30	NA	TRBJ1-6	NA	TGTGCCTGGAGTGTATATATGTCACCCCTCCACTTT	CAWSVYMSPLHF
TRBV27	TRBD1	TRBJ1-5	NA	TGTGCCAGCAGTTTGGTAGGGGGCGCGAACAATCAGCCCCAGCATTTT	CASSLVGGANNQPQHF
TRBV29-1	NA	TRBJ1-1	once	TGCAGCGTTGTGGGGGGGGAGAACACTGAAGCTTTCTTT	CSVVGGENTEAFF
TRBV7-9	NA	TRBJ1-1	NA	TGTGCCAGCAGCTTACGGACTAGGGTGAACACTGAAGCTTTCTTT	CASSLRTRVNTEAFF
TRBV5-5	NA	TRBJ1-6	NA	TGTGCCAGCAGCTTGCGCCCGATCAGCTCCTATAATTCACCCCTCCACTTT	CASSLRPISSYNSPLHF
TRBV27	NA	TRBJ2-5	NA	TGTGCCAGCAGTTTATCGGGGGGGCGCGAGACCCAGTACTTC	CASSLSGGRETQYF
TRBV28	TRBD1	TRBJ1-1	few	TGTGCCAGCAGTCGCAGGGTTGACAGGGGAGTAGAAGCTTTCTTT	CASSRRVDRGVEAFF
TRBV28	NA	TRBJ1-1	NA	TGTGCCAGCATACTAGGTGGACGCATGAACACTGAAGCTTTCTTT	CASILGGRMNTEAFF
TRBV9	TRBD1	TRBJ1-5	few	TGTGCCAGCAGCGTAGGACAGGGTCAGCCCCAGCATTTT	CASSVGQGQPQHF